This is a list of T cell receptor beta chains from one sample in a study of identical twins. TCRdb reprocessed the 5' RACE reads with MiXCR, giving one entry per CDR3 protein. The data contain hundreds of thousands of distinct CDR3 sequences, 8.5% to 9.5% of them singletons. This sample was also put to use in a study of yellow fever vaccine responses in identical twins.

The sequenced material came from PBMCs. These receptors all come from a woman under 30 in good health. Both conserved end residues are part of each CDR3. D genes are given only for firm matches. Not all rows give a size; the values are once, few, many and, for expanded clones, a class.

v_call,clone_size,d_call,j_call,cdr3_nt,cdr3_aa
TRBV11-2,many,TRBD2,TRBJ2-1,TGTGCCAGCAGCTTGACTAGCGGGGCCTACAATGAGCAGTTCTTC,CASSLTSGAYNEQFF
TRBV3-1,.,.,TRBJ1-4,TGTGCCAGCAGCCAATCGACCCCCGGGGATGAAAAACTGTTTTTT,CASSQSTPGDEKLFF
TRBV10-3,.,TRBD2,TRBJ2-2,TGTGCCCTCAGCGGGACTAGCGGGGGCCTCTCGAACACCGGGGAGCTGTTTTTT,CALSGTSGGLSNTGELFF
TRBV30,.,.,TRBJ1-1,TGTGCCTGGAGTTCCGACAGCGCGACTGAAGCTTTCTTT,CAWSSDSATEAFF
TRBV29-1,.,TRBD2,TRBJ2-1,TGCAGCTCCAGCGGGACTAGCGGGGGGACCAAAAATGAGCAGTTCTTC,CSSSGTSGGTKNEQFF
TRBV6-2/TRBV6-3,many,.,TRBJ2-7,TGTGCCAGCAGTTACGTCCAGGCGGCAGGGGAGCAGTACTTC,CASSYVQAAGEQYF
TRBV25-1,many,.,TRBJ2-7,TGTGCCAGCAGAAGGGGAGGAGAGCAGTACTTC,CASRRGGEQYF
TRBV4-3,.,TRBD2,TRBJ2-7,TGCGCCAGCAGCCAAGATTGGGCTAGCGGGAGTGACGAGCAGTACTTC,CASSQDWASGSDEQYF
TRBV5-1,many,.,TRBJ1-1,TGCGCCAGCGGCATGGAGGGGGTTTCCAACACTGAAGCTTTCTTT,CASGMEGVSNTEAFF
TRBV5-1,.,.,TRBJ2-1,TGCGCCAGCAGCCCGGGGCTAACTAGAGACAATGAGCAGTTCTTC,CASSPGLTRDNEQFF
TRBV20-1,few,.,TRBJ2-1,TGCAGTGCGCTACCTGGACTCAGCAATGAGCAGTTCTTC,CSALPGLSNEQFF
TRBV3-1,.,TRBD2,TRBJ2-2,TGTGCCAGCAGCCAAGCGCGGGGGGACACCGGGGAGCTGTTTTTT,CASSQARGDTGELFF
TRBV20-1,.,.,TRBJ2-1,TGCAGTGCTAGAGATGGGGTGGGGGCATTGAATGAGCAGTTCTTC,CSARDGVGALNEQFF
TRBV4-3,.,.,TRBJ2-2,TGCGCCAGCAGCCAAGATCCGCCAAATGAGTTTGCCGGGGAGCTGTTTTTT,CASSQDPPNEFAGELFF
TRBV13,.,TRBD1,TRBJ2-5,TGTGCCAGCAGCTCCCGAGACAGGGCCCAAGAGACCCAGTACTTC,CASSSRDRAQETQYF
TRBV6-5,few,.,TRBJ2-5,TGTGCCAGCAGTTCGTCCACAGTCGTTTTTGAGACCCAGTACTTC,CASSSSTVVFETQYF
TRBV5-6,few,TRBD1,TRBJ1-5,TGTGCCAGCAGCTTACCCACAGGGGGTGTCTATCAGCCCCAGCATTTT,CASSLPTGGVYQPQHF
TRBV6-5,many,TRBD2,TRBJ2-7,TGTGCCAGCAGTTACTCGACCGGCGGGGGTACTTCCTACGAGCAGTACTTC,CASSYSTGGGTSYEQYF
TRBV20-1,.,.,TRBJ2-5,TGCAGTGCTTTGGCGGGCGACCAAGAGACCCAGTACTTC,CSALAGDQETQYF
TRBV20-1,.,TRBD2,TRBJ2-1,TGCAGTGCTATCGGACTAGCGGGGGCGGGAGATGAGCAGTTCTTC,CSAIGLAGAGDEQFF
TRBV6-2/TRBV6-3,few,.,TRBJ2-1,TGTGCCAGCAGTTACCGCCGGGAATACAATGAGCAGTTCTTC,CASSYRREYNEQFF
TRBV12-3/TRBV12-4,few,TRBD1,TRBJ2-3,TGTGCCAGCAGTTTAAGCGTTGGCAGGGGGCAAGATACGCAGTATTTT,CASSLSVGRGQDTQYF
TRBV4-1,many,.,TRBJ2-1,TGCGCCAGCAGCCCAACTTATCCCGGTAGCTCCTACAATGAGCAGTTCTTC,CASSPTYPGSSYNEQFF
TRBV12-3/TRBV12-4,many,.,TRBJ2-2,TGTGCCAGCACTATGGGACTCCGCACCGGGGAGCTGTTTTTT,CASTMGLRTGELFF
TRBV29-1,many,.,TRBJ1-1,TGCAGCGTTTCGGTTAACACTGAAGCTTTCTTT,CSVSVNTEAFF
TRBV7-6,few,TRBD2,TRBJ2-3,TGTGCCAGCAGCCCTCAGACTAGCACGCAGTATTTT,CASSPQTSTQYF
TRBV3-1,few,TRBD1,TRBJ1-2,TGTGCCAGCCGAGACAGGGGAGGGAGCGGCTACACCTTC,CASRDRGGSGYTF
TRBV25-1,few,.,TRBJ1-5,TGTGCCAGCAGTGAATTGGGGCACAATCAGCCCCAGCATTTT,CASSELGHNQPQHF
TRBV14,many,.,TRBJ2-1,TGTGCCAGCAGCCAAAGTTTCTATAAGCAGTTCTTC,CASSQSFYKQFF
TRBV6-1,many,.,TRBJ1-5,TGTGCCAGCCGAGAAGATAGCAATCAGCCCCAGCATTTT,CASREDSNQPQHF
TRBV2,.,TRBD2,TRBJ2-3,TGTGCCAGCAGTGAAGCGTGGGGACTAGCGGCGGTATTT,CASSEAWGLAAVF
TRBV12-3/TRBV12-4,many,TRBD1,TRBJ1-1,TGTGCCAGCAGTTTAGGGGGACAGGGGGCTGCGACTGAAGCTTTCTTT,CASSLGGQGAATEAFF
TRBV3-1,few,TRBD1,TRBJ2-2,TGTGCCAGCAGCCGCTTACCCCCCGGACAGGGTCTTTCCGGGGAGCTGTTTTTT,CASSRLPPGQGLSGELFF